The 12 T cell receptor beta chains given below trace back to one sample, sequenced in a study of shared clonotypes between healthy human individuals. The table came from immunoSEQ multiplex PCR; TCRdb's copy has only in-frame clones and leaves some out. This sample has about 1.1 million clones; around three quarters occur once, and the top ten carry 0.55% to 0.7%. Material for sequencing was memory CD4+ T cells from PBMCs. As for subset: CD45RA-negative fraction. These receptors were collected from a man between 18 and 35 years old in good health. Some clones in this sample may be carry-over from other donors' samples.

The CDR3 spells CASGFGSRADTQYF. The CDR3 coding sequence is TGTGCCAGCGGGTTCGGGTCGCGCGCAGATACGCAGTATTTT. The rearrangement joins TRBV11-2 to TRBJ2-3; D gene unclear. V gave up 8 bases and J gave up 4 bases, with 16 bases separating them. The CDR3 has 14 amino acids. Germline CDR1 SGHAT, CDR2 FQNNGV.

The chain combines TRBV5-1 with TRBJ1-5; D is unresolved. The CDR3 extends over 14 amino acids. The ends were cut back, 4 bases at V and 5 bases at J, with 13 bases in the middle. Germline CDR1 SGHRS, CDR2 YFSETQ. CDR3 DNA sequence: TGCGCCAGCAGCCCGGCCCCCGCAGATCAGCCCCAGCATTTT. Translating it yields CASSPAPADQPQHF.

As for this clone: Other DNA sequences in the same sample also yield this CDR3. The CDR3 DNA sequence: TGTGCCAGCTCACAAGGGGACAACTATGGCTACACCTTC. Translated, it gives CASSQGDNYGYTF. The V call is TRBV18, the J call TRBJ1-2; a possible D gene is TRBD1 (5 bases). Germline V lookup: CDR1 KGHSH, CDR2 LQKENI. The CDR3 is 13 amino acids. Trimming cost V 4 bases and J 2 bases, with 8 bases left between them. Complete variable domain (other parts from reference TRBV18 and TRBJ1-2): NAGVMQNPRHLVRRRGQEARLRCSPMKGHSHVYWYRQLPEEGLKFMVYLQKENIIDESGMPKERFSAEFPKEGPSILRIQQVVRGDSAAYFCASSQGDNYGYTFGSGTRLTVV.

The chain couples TRBV7-8 to TRBJ2-7; no definite D call. Trimming removed 2 bases from V and 2 bases from J, with 13 bases in between. CDR3 size: 15 residues. Germline CDR1 and CDR2: SGHVS and FQNEAQ. CDR3 in DNA: TGTGCCAGCAGCTTAACTCCTAATGCACCCTACGAGCAGTACTTC. This codes for CASSLTPNAPYEQYF.

This rearrangement joins TRBV15 to TRBJ2-1; 10 bases fit TRBD2. CDR1 is LNHNV, CDR2 YYDKDF, per germline (reference sequence). The CDR3 covers 16 residues. V lost 5 bases to trimming and J lost 8 bases; unmatched junction nucleotides: 12. CDR3 residues: CATSARLAGSQDEQFF. The DNA of the CDR3 is TGTGCCACCAGCGCTCGACTAGCGGGCTCCCAAGATGAGCAGTTCTTC.

This chain links TRBV6-5 with TRBJ2-7, with a possible D match to TRBD1 (5 bases). The CDR3 extends over 13 amino acids. V dropped 0 bases and J dropped 6 bases, with 9 bases sitting between them. The germline V gene has CDR1 MNHEY and CDR2 SVGAGI. The CDR3 DNA reads as TGTGCCAGCAGTTACTCGAGACAGACCGAGCAGTACTTC. Translated, it gives CASSYSRQTEQYF.

The V gene is TRBV9, the J gene TRBJ2-5; unclear D gene. The CDR3 sequence is 13 residues long. Trimming cost V 2 bases and J 3 bases, with 8 bases left between them. CDR1 is SGDLS, CDR2 YYNGEE, per germline. CDR3 DNA: TGTGCCAGCAGCGTCGGGCAAAAAGAGACCCAGTACTTC. Its translation: CASSVGQKETQYF.

The rearrangement uses TRBV29-1 and TRBJ1-1; tentatively, D is TRBD1 (6 bases). The germline V and J ends were trimmed by 4 bases and 1 base, with 10 bases remaining between them. The CDR3 totals 13 residues. The V gene's germline CDR1 is SQVTM and CDR2 ANQGSEA. In DNA, the CDR3 is TGCAGCGTTGGGGGGGGCTGGAACACTGAAGCTTTCTTT. Protein: CSVGGGWNTEAFF.

Details on this clone: The same CDR3 is also encoded by other DNA sequences in this sample. The CDR3 DNA follows: TGTGCCAGCAATGAGGGATCGGGGGAGCTGTTTTTT. It codes for CASNEGSGELFF. The chain links TRBV28 to TRBJ2-2, with D possibly being TRBD2 (5 bases). Germline V gives CDR1 MDHEN, CDR2 SYDVKM. The CDR3 has 12 amino acids. V was clipped by 7 bases and J by 8 bases, with 11 bases between them.

CDR3 DNA: TGTGCCAGCAGCTCGGACTTCGGGACAGCTGGAAACACCATATATTTT. Translated: CASSSDFGTAGNTIYF. J is TRBJ1-3 and V is TRBV7-3, with 7 positions matching TRBD1. Per the germline V gene, CDR1 is SGHTA and CDR2 is FQGTGA. The CDR3 runs to 16 residues. J gave up 2 bases and V 4 bases, and 8 bases lay outside the gene matches.

CDR3 in amino acids: CASSPRHSLGGNTIYF. CDR3 in DNA: TGTGCCAGCAGCCCGAGGCACTCCTTAGGAGGAAACACCATATATTTT. The chain couples TRBV7-2 to TRBJ1-3; D is ambiguous. The germline gives CDR1 SGHTA, CDR2 FQGNSA. The CDR3 contains 16 residues. The ends were cut back, 5 bases at V and 4 bases at J, with 18 bases in the middle.

This chain connects TRBV5-1 to TRBJ2-1; D is unresolved. The CDR3 has 16 amino acids. The V end was cut by 0 bases, the J end by 4 bases, with 14 bases between. Per germline, CDR1 SGHRS and CDR2 YFSETQ. The DNA for the CDR3 is TGCGCCAGCAGCTTGGCCGGCGGCAGTCAATACAATGAGCAGTTCTTC. Its protein product is CASSLAGGSQYNEQFF.